A single sample is the source of the 11 T cell receptor beta chains below, sequenced in a study. TCRdb re-called the 5' RACE reads with MiXCR, one entry per CDR3 protein. The sample has roughly 23,000 distinct CDR3 sequences; approximately 28% are singletons. Sample: tumor-infiltrating naive CD4+ T cells sorted from the breast tumor. Described subset: naive CD4+ T cells, CD4+CD45RA+CD25-. Receptors originate from a female donor with breast cancer.

The V call is TRBV12-3 or TRBV12-4, the J call TRBJ2-2, with D maybe TRBD2 (7 bases). V lost 3 bases, J lost 7 bases, and 12 bases lay in between. This CDR3 comprises 14 residues. CDR3 amino acids: CASSFGGRVGELFF. CDR3 coding DNA: TGTGCCAGCAGTTTCGGGGGGCGGGTCGGGGAGCTGTTTTTT.

In its sample, this clonotype was seen many times. The chain couples TRBV24-1 to TRBJ2-1; TRBD1 matches at 12 bases. V gave up 9 bases and J gave up 5 bases; unmatched junction bases: 4. The CDR3 length is 14 residues. CDR1 KGHDR and CDR2 SFDVKD come from the germline V gene. CDR3 loop: CATQGQGADNEQFF. The CDR3 DNA reads as TGTGCCACCCAGGGACAGGGGGCGGACAATGAGCAGTTCTTC.

This clonotype is deemed medium-sized. The chain links TRBV18 to TRBJ1-1; TRBD1 is a possible D gene (5 bases). This CDR3 has 14 amino acids. V gave up 1 base and J gave up 3 bases, with 9 bases separating them. Germline-derived CDR1 and CDR2 are KGHSH and LQKENI. CDR3 in amino acids: CASSPRGGDTEAFF. The CDR3 bases are TGTGCCAGCTCACCACGGGGAGGGGACACTGAAGCTTTCTTT. The whole variable domain, filled in from reference TRBV18 and TRBJ1-1, reads NAGVMQNPRHLVRRRGQEARLRCSPMKGHSHVYWYRQLPEEGLKFMVYLQKENIIDESGMPKERFSAEFPKEGPSILRIQQVVRGDSAAYFCASSPRGGDTEAFFGQGTRLTVV.

In this sample, this clonotype turned up a few times. This sequence joins TRBV20-1 and TRBJ1-1; 8 bases map to TRBD1. Trimming cost V 4 bases and J 5 bases; bases outside gene matches: 12. Per the germline V gene, CDR1 is DFQATT and CDR2 is SNEGSKA (reference sequence). The CDR3 has 15 residues. Written as DNA, the CDR3 is TGCAGTGCTAACGGGGGACAGGATGGGAGGACTGAAGCTTTCTTT. It yields the protein CSANGGQDGRTEAFF.

The chain couples TRBV6-5 to TRBJ1-2; D perhaps matches TRBD1 (5 bases). Germline loops: CDR1 MNHEY, CDR2 SVGAGI. Trimming cost V 6 bases and J 6 bases, with 11 bases left between them. The CDR3 runs 12 residues. The CDR3: CASRRRGDGYTF. As DNA, the CDR3 is TGTGCCAGCAGACGCCGGGGGGATGGCTACACCTTC.

This clonotype is medium-sized. The genes are TRBV4-1 and TRBJ1-2, with unresolved D. The CDR3 is 12 amino acids. The V gene lost 6 bases and the J gene lost 3 bases, with 8 bases spanning the gap. Germline V gene data show CDR1 as MGHRA and CDR2 as YSYEKL. The CDR3 DNA sequence: TGCGCCAGCAGAGGAGGCTACTATGGCTACACCTTC. Translating gives CASRGGYYGYTF.

This sequence joins TRBV20-1 and TRBJ2-1, with 7 bases fitting TRBD2. Germline lookup yields CDR1 DFQATT and CDR2 SNEGSKA (reference sequence). J gave up 3 bases and V 1 base, and 3 bases lay outside the gene matches. The CDR3 runs 14 residues. CDR3 sequence (DNA): TGCAGTGCTAGAGCGCGCGGGAGCTACAATGAGCAGTTCTTC. Its translation: CSARARGSYNEQFF.

At least ten counts were recorded for this clonotype. Here the CDR3 DNA reads TGTGCCAGCAGTTACCGGGGCACAGATACGCAGTATTTT. The encoded protein is CASSYRGTDTQYF. This chain links TRBV6-5 with TRBJ2-3; D call uncertain. The germline V and J ends were trimmed by 2 bases and 1 base, with 4 bases remaining between them. CDR3 length: 13 residues. Per the germline V gene, CDR1 is MNHEY and CDR2 is SVGAGI.

This clonotype was found a few times. The chain links TRBV12-3 or TRBV12-4 to TRBJ1-2; a weak D match, TRBD1 (6 bases). V shed 5 bases and J shed 3 bases, with 13 bases lying between them. The CDR3 is made up of 14 amino acids. The CDR3 bases are TGTGCCAGCAGTCCACAGGGAGGGGACTATGGCTACACCTTC. As protein: CASSPQGGDYGYTF.

This clonotype is medium-sized by share. The chain links TRBV12-3 or TRBV12-4 to TRBJ1-2; D uncertain. The CDR3 has 13 amino acids. V shed 7 bases and J shed 2 bases, with 11 bases lying between them. The CDR3 region is CASNPAWNYGYTF. In nucleotides, the CDR3 is TGTGCCAGCAACCCGGCTTGGAACTATGGCTACACCTTC.

For this clonotype: The junction does not match germline at one end; this may be a read error. J is TRBJ1-1 and V is TRBV6-5; D is possibly TRBD1 (5 bases). Per the germline V gene, CDR1 is MNHEY and CDR2 is SVGAGI. The CDR3 has 15 amino acids. This CDR3 reads CASIPPGEMNNEAFF. DNA for the CDR3: TGTGCCAGCATCCCCCCGGGGGAAATGAACAATGAAGCTTTCTTT.